This is a list of T cell receptor beta chains from one sample in a study of shared clonotypes between healthy human individuals. Clones were sequenced by immunoSEQ multiplex PCR, and TCRdb holds only the in-frame ones, with some missing. The sample lists roughly 1 million clones, about 75% occurring once. The specimen was memory CD4+ T cells sorted from blood. The receptors were sampled from a man aged 18 to 35 in good health. Both conserved end residues are part of each CDR3. A D gene is named only where the DNA matches it firmly. Clone size is stated in some rows and not others, as once, few, many or a class when expanded.

CASSLASGGPQDF	TGTGCCAGCAGCTTAGCTAGCGGGGGGCCCCAGGACTTC	13	TRBV11-3	TRBJ2-7	TRBD2	-
CAWMRGAGEQYF	TGTGCCTGGATGAGGGGGGCAGGGGAGCAGTACTTC	12	TRBV30	TRBJ2-7	-	-
CASSEYLGRFF	TGTGCCAGCAGTGAATATTTGGGCAGGTTCTTC	11	TRBV2	TRBJ2-1	-	few
CSVSGLAYNEQFF	TGCAGCGTTTCTGGGCTAGCGTACAATGAGCAGTTCTTC	13	TRBV29-1	TRBJ2-1	-	-
CASRPGTGGQPQHF	TGTGCCAGCAGACCAGGGACAGGAGGTCAGCCCCAGCATTTT	14	TRBV28	TRBJ1-5	TRBD1	-
CASSEIFGQGAANQPQHF	TGTGCCAGCAGTGAAATTTTTGGACAGGGGGCGGCCAATCAGCCCCAGCATTTT	18	TRBV6-1	TRBJ1-5	TRBD1	once
CASSEASPGELFF	TGTGCCAGCAGCGAGGCTAGCCCGGGGGAGCTGTTTTTT	13	TRBV11-2	TRBJ2-2	-	many
CASSRTYDRNEAFF	TGCGCCAGCAGCAGAACGTATGACAGAAATGAAGCTTTCTTT	14	TRBV5-1	TRBJ1-1	-	-
CAWKNSGSWEQYF	TGTGCATGGAAAAATAGCGGGAGTTGGGAGCAGTACTTC	13	TRBV30	TRBJ2-5	TRBD2	-
CASSPTGVSTDTQYF	TGTGCCAGTAGTCCCACGGGGGTTAGCACAGATACGCAGTATTTT	15	TRBV19	TRBJ2-3	-	-
CASSSDRSMSSYEQYF	TGTGCCAGCAGCTCGGACAGGTCGATGAGCTCCTACGAGCAGTACTTC	16	TRBV5-4	TRBJ2-7	TRBD1	-
CASKLTRTGDTQYF	TGTGCCAGCAAGTTGACCCGCACGGGGGATACGCAGTATTTT	14	TRBV2	TRBJ2-3	-	-
CSVSGTAVSGNTIYF	TGCAGCGTTTCCGGGACAGCCGTCTCTGGAAACACCATATATTTT	15	TRBV29-1	TRBJ1-3	TRBD1	-
CASARGRSYEQYF	TGTGCCAGCGCCCGAGGACGGAGCTACGAGCAGTACTTC	13	TRBV7-2	TRBJ2-7	-	few
CASSADRSYNSPLHF	TGTGCCAGCAGCGCCGACAGATCCTATAATTCACCCCTCCACTTT	15	TRBV9	TRBJ1-6	-	-
CASSVGIQSGGTDTQYF	TGTGCCAGCAGCGTAGGGATTCAAAGCGGGGGCACAGATACGCAGTATTTT	17	TRBV9	TRBJ2-3	TRBD2	-
CASSLAGRDPDTQYF	TGCGCCAGCAGCTTGGCGGGGCGGGATCCAGATACGCAGTATTTT	15	TRBV5-1	TRBJ2-3	-	-
CASSRGTAYTGELFF	TGCGCCAGCAGCCGGGGTACAGCCTACACCGGGGAGCTGTTTTTT	15	TRBV5-1	TRBJ2-2	-	-
CASSKQGARTDTQYF	TGTGCCAGTAGTAAACAGGGGGCGAGGACAGATACGCAGTATTTT	15	TRBV19	TRBJ2-3	TRBD1	-
CASSRSGVDEQYF	TGTGCCAGCAGCCGGTCGGGGGTAGACGAGCAGTACTTC	13	TRBV7-9	TRBJ2-7	-	-
CASSLWGTYEQYF	TGTGCCAGCAGCTTATGGGGGACCTACGAGCAGTACTTC	13	TRBV11-3	TRBJ2-7	-	-
CASSRGDRLTYGYTF	TGTGCCAGCTCACGTGGGGACAGGCTTACCTATGGCTACACCTTC	15	TRBV18	TRBJ1-2	TRBD1	-
CASSLAGVGGYTF	TGCGCCAGCAGCTTGGCCGGGGTGGGTGGCTACACCTTC	13	TRBV5-1	TRBJ1-2	-	-
CASIWAVNTEAFF	TGTGCCAGCATCTGGGCGGTGAACACTGAAGCTTTCTTT	13	TRBV6-1	TRBJ1-1	-	-
CAISDSDRGGSGNTIYF	TGTGCCATCAGTGACTCGGACAGGGGTGGTTCTGGAAACACCATATATTTT	17	TRBV10-3	TRBJ1-3	TRBD1	-
CSARPGTDSYEQYF	TGCAGCGCCCGTCCCGGGACTGATTCCTACGAGCAGTACTTC	14	TRBV29-1	TRBJ2-7	-	-
CASSLLGPMNTEAFF	TGTGCCAGCAGTTTATTGGGACCGATGAACACTGAAGCTTTCTTT	15	TRBV27	TRBJ1-1	-	-
CASSERRVGNTGELFF	TGCGCCAGCAGTGAGCGGCGAGTCGGGAACACCGGGGAGCTGTTTTTT	16	TRBV10-1	TRBJ2-2	-	-
CASSTKREEGHFNEKLFF	TGTGCCAGCAGCACTAAACGGGAGGAGGGACACTTTAATGAAAAACTGTTTTTT	18	TRBV21-1	TRBJ1-4	-	once
CASSPGQGYQPQHF	TGTGCCAGCTCACCCGGACAGGGCTATCAGCCCCAGCATTTT	14	TRBV18	TRBJ1-5	TRBD1	-
CASSLSSGLGTDTQYF	TGTGCCAGCAGCTTATCCAGCGGTCTGGGCACAGATACGCAGTATTTT	16	TRBV7-2	TRBJ2-3	-	few
CASSRTGVYGYTF	TGTGCCAGCAGTAGGACAGGCGTTTATGGCTACACCTTC	13	TRBV28	TRBJ1-2	TRBD1	once
CASSFYGGDGNQPQHF	TGTGCCAGCAGCTTCTATGGCGGGGATGGCAATCAGCCCCAGCATTTT	16	TRBV7-2	TRBJ1-5	-	-
CASSLARAEQYF	TGTGCCAGCAGCTTGGCCAGGGCCGAGCAGTACTTC	12	TRBV5-6	TRBJ2-7	-	few
CASSSSHGGYIQYF	TGTGCCAGCAGCTCCTCTCACGGCGGGTACATTCAGTACTTC	14	TRBV7-2	TRBJ2-4	-	-
CASSSPITQSYGYTF	TGTGCCAGCAGCTCTCCGATTACGCAGTCTTATGGCTACACCTTC	15	TRBV7-9	TRBJ1-2	-	-
CASSEAPGQQETQYF	TGTGCCAGCAGTGAAGCACCAGGACAGCAAGAGACCCAGTACTTC	15	TRBV2	TRBJ2-5	-	-
CASSIATSGSYEQYF	TGTGCCAGTAGTATAGCGACTAGCGGGTCCTACGAGCAGTACTTC	15	TRBV19	TRBJ2-7	TRBD2	-
CASSEVTGNQPQHF	TGTGCCAGCAGTGAAGTAACAGGGAATCAGCCCCAGCATTTT	14	TRBV6-1	TRBJ1-5	-	-
CASSSRTGGKETQYF	TGTGCCAGCAGCTCTCGGACAGGGGGAAAGGAGACCCAGTACTTC	15	TRBV9	TRBJ2-5	TRBD1	-
CASKFRLGTEAFF	TGTGCCAGCAAGTTTCGGTTAGGCACTGAAGCTTTCTTT	13	TRBV6-5	TRBJ1-1	-	-
CASSVGLAGGLTDTQYF	TGTGCCAGCAGCGTAGGACTAGCGGGGGGTCTTACAGATACGCAGTATTTT	17	TRBV9	TRBJ2-3	TRBD2	-
CATSRDPVVTPMNTEAFF	TGTGCCACCAGCAGAGATCCGGTGGTTACGCCGATGAACACTGAAGCTTTCTTT	18	TRBV15	TRBJ1-1	-	-
CASSLGSGNQPQHF	TGTGCCAGCAGCTTAGGATCAGGCAATCAGCCCCAGCATTTT	14	TRBV11-2	TRBJ1-5	-	-
CASSRVAGSGETQYF	TGTGCCAGCAGCCGCGTTGCCGGCTCAGGCGAGACCCAGTACTTC	15	TRBV11-2	TRBJ2-5	-	-
CANRGGPLEQYF	TGTGCCAACCGAGGCGGGCCGTTGGAGCAGTACTTC	12	TRBV6-5	TRBJ2-7	-	few
CASSFTGGQTQYF	TGCGCCAGCAGCTTCACAGGTGGACAGACCCAGTACTTC	13	TRBV5-1	TRBJ2-5	-	once
CASSKAALRLEAFF	TGTGCCAGCAGTAAGGCGGCCCTGCGCCTTGAAGCTTTCTTT	14	TRBV28	TRBJ1-1	-	few
CAISESPSGNSDTQYF	TGTGCCATCAGTGAGTCTCCTAGCGGGAATTCTGATACGCAGTATTTT	16	TRBV10-3	TRBJ2-3	TRBD2	-
CASSLGVAGISETQYF	TGTGCTAGCAGCTTAGGTGTAGCGGGAATTTCGGAGACCCAGTACTTC	16	TRBV7-7	TRBJ2-5	TRBD2	-
CASSLTGFNNEKLFF	TGTGCCAGCAGTTTGACAGGGTTTAATAATGAAAAACTGTTTTTT	15	TRBV2	TRBJ1-4	TRBD1	once
CASSQTGTGNYGYTF	TGTGCCAGTAGCCAAACCGGGACGGGTAACTATGGCTACACCTTC	15	TRBV19	TRBJ1-2	-	-
CATAGAPNEKLFF	TGTGCCACCGCCGGGGCCCCTAATGAAAAACTGTTTTTT	13	TRBV6-1	TRBJ1-4	-	-